This T cell receptor beta chain was captured by sequencing in a study of technical replicates of blood from a handful of donors. The protocol was immunoSEQ multiplex PCR, while the TCRdb copy is restricted to in-frame clones and leaves out a portion. This sample has over 75,000 clones, with under 97% found just once. This clone was seen once. The CDR3 totals 13 residues. The V gene lost 1 base and the J gene lost 7 bases, with 8 bases spanning the gap. The V gene's germline CDR1 is MNHNS and CDR2 SASEGT. The sequence derives from a human donor in good health. Sequenced: T cells isolated from PBMCs. This chain joins TRBV6-1 and TRBJ2-4, with a possible D match to TRBD1 (5 bases). The CDR3 DNA follows: TGTGCCAGCAGTGAAGTAGGGGCCAACATTCAGTACTTC. Its protein is CASSEVGANIQYF.